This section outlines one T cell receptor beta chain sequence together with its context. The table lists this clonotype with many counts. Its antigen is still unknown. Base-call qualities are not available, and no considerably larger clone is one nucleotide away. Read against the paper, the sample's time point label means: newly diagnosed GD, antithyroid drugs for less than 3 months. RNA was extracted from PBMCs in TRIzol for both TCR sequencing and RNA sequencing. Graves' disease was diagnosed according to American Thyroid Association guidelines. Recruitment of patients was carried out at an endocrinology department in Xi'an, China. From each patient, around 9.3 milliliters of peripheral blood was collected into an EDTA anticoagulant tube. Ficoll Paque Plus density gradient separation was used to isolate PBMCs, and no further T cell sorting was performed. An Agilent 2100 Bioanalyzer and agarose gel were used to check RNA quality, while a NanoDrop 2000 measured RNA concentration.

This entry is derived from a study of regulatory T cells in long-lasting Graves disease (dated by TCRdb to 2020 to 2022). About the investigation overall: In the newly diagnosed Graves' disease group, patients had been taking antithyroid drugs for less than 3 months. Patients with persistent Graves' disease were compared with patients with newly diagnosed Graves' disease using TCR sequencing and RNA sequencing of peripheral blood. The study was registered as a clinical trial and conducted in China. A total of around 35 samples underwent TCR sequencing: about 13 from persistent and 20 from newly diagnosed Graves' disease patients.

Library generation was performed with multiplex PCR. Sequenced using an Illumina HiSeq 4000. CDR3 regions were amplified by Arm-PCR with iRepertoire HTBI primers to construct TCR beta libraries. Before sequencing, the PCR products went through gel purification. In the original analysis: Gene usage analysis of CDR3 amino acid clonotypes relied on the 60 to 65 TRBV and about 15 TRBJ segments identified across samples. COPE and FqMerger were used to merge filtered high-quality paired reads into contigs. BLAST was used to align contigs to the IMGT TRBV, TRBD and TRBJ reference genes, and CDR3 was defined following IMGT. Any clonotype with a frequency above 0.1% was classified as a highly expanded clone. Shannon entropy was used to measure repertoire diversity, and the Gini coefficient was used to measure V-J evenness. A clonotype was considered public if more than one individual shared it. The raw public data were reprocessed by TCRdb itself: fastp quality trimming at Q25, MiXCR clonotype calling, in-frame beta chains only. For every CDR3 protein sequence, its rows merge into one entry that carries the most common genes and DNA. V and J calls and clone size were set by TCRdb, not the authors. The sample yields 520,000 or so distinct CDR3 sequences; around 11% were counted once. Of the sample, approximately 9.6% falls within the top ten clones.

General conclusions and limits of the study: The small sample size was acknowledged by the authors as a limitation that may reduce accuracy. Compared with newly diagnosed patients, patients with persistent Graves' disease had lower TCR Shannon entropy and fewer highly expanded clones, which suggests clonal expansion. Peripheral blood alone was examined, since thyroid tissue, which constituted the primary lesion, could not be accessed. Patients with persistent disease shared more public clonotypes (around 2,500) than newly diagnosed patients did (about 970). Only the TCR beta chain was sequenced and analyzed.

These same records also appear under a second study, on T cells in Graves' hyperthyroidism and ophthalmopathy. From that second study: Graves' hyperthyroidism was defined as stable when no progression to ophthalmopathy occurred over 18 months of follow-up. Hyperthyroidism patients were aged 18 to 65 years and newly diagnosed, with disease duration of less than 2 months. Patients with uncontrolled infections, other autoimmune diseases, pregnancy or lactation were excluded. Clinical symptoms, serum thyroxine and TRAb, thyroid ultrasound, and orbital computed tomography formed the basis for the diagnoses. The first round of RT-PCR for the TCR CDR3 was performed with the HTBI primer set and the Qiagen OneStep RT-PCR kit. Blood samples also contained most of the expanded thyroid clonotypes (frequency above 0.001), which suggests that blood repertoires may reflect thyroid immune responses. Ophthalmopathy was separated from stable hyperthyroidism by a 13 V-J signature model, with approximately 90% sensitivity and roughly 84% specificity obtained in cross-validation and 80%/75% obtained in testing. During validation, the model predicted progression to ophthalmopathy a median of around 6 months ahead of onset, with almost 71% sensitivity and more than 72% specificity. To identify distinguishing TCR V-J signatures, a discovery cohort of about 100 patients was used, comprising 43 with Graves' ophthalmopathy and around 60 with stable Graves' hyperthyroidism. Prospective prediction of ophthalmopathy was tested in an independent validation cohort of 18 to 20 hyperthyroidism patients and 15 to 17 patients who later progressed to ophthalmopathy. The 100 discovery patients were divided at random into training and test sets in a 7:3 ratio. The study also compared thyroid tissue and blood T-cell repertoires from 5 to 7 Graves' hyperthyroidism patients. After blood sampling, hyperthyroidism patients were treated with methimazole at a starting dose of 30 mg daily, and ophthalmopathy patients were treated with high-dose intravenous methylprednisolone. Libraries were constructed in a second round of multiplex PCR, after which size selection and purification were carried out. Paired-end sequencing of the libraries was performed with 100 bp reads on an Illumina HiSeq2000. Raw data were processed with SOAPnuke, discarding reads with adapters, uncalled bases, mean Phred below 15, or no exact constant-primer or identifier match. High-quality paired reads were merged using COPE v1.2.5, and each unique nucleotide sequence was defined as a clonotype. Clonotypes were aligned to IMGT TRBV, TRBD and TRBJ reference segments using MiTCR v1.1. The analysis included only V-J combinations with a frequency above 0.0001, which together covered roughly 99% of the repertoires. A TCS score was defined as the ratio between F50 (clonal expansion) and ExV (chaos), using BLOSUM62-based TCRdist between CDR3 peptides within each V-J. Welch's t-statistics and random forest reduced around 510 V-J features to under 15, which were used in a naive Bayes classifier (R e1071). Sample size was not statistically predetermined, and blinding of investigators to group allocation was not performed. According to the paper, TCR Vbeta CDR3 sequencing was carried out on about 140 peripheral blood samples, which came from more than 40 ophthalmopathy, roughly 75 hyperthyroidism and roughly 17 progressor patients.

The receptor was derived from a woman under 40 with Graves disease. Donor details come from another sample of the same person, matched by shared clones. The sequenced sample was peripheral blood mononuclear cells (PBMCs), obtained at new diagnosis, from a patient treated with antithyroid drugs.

CDR3 loop: CSVARTVPTGELFF. The DNA reads as follows: TGCAGCGTTGCTAGGACAGTTCCCACCGGGGAGCTGTTTTTT. Recombination connected TRBV29-1 to TRBJ2-2, with TRBD1 tentatively as D gene (6 bases match). V drops 4 bases and J drops 4 bases, leaving 13 bases in between. Its CDR3 holds 14 amino acids, cysteine through phenylalanine. The CDR3 DNA has 42 bases and is translated from base 1. CDR1 is given as SQVTM and CDR2 as ANQGSEA, both from the germline V gene.